This T cell receptor (beta chain) comes out of a study of cytomegalovirus exposure and HLA in healthy donors. Study-level results: Immune exposure information available was restricted to CMV serostatus. Presence/absence analyses took donor sequencing depth as roughly uniform.

The CDR3 runs to 13 residues. The germline V gene has CDR1 MGHRA and CDR2 YSYEKL. V dropped 4 bases and J dropped 8; count of bases not matched to a gene: 6. 13 Jbeta primers and 60 Vbeta primers were used for the PCR. The data were produced by immunoSEQ multiplex PCR, yet TCRdb's version contains in-frame clones alone and is incomplete. The data contain 180,000 or so clones, 80% of them seen just once; the ten biggest clones take up under 2%. The count of this clone is one. Its antigen remains unidentified. The TCR sequence derives from a woman aged 25 to 39 in good health and CMV-seronegative. What was sequenced was PBMCs. The chain uses TRBV4-1 and TRBJ1-2, with TRBD1 matching 8 bases. The CDR3: CASSLTGDGGYTF. The CDR3 coding sequence is TGCGCCAGCAGCCTGACAGGGGACGGGGGCTACACCTTC.